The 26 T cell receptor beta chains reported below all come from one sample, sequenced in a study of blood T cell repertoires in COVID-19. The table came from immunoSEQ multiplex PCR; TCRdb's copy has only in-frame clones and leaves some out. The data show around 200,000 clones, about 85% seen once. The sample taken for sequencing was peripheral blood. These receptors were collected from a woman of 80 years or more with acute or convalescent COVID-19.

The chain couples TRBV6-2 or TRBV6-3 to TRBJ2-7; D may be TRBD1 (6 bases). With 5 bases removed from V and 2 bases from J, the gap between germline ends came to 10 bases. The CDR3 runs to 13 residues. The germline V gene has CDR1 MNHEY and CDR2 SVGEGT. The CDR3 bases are TGTGCCAGCAGTCGACAGGTAGCCTACGAGCAGTACTTC. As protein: CASSRQVAYEQYF.

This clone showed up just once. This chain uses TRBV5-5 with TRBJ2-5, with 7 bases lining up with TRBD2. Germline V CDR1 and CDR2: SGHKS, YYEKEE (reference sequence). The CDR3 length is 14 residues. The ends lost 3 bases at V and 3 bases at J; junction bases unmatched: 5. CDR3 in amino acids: CASSWAGLEETQYF. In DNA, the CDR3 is TGTGCCAGCAGCTGGGCCGGACTAGAAGAGACCCAGTACTTC. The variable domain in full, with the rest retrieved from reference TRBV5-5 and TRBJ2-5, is DAGVTQSPTHLIKTRGQQVTLRCSPISGHKSVSWYQQVLGQGPQFIFQYYEKEERGRGNFPDRFSARQFPNYSSELNVNALLLGDSALYLCASSWAGLEETQYFGPGTRLLVL.

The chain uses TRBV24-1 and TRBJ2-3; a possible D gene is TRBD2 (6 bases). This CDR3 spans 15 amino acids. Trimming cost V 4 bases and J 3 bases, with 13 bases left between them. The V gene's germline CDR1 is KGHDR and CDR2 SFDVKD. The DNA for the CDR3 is TGTGCCACCAGTGAACCCGGGAGTGGGACAGATACGCAGTATTTT. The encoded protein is CATSEPGSGTDTQYF.

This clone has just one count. CDR3 nucleotides: TGTGCCAGTAGTTTCGCAGCGGGACTAGCCAAAAACATTCAGTACTTC. Translating it yields CASSFAAGLAKNIQYF. This chain connects TRBV19 to TRBJ2-4; 7 bases are shared with TRBD2. The CDR3 consists of 16 residues. V lost 5 bases and J lost 0; bases outside the gene matches: 7. Germline CDR1 LNHDA, CDR2 SQIVND (reference sequence).

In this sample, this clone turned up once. CDR3 region: CASSWDRARGYTF. Here the CDR3 DNA reads TGTGCCAGCAGCTGGGACAGGGCGAGGGGCTACACCTTC. This chain joins TRBV5-6 and TRBJ1-2; 9 positions match TRBD1. Germline CDR1 is SGHDT and CDR2 is YYEEEE. The CDR3 has 13 amino acids. With V trimmed by 3 bases and J by 8 bases, 5 bases remained unmatched. The full variable domain, completed using reference TRBV5-6 and TRBJ1-2, is DAGVTQSPTHLIKTRGQQVTLRCSPKSGHDTVSWYQQALGQGPQFIFQYYEEEERQRGNFPDRFSGHQFPNYSSELNVNALLLGDSALYLCASSWDRARGYTFGSGTRLTVV.

The CDR3, as DNA: TGTGCCATCACTGGGAGCCCCCACGAGCAGTACTTC. Encoded protein: CAITGSPHEQYF. The chain combines TRBV2 with TRBJ2-7, with a possible D match to TRBD2 (5 bases). The CDR3 contains 12 residues. Germline values: CDR1 SNHLY, CDR2 FYNNEI. The ends were cut back, 10 bases at V and 5 bases at J, with 15 bases in the middle.

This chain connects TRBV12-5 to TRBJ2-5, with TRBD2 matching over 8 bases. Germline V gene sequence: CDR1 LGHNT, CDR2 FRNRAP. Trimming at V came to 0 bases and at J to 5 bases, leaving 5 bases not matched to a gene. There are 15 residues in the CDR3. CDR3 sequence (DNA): TGTGCTAGTGGTTTGGTACGGCCGGGAGGGGAGACCCAGTACTTC. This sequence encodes CASGLVRPGGETQYF.

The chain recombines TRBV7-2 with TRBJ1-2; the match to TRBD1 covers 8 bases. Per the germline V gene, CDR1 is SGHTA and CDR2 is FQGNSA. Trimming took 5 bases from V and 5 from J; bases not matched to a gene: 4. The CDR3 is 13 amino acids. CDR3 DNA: TGTGCCAGCAGCCTGGACAGGGCATATGGCTACACCTTC. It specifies CASSLDRAYGYTF.

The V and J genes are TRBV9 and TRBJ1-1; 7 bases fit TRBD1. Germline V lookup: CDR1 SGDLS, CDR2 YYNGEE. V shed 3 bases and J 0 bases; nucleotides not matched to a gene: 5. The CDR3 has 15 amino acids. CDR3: CASSGWTGMNTEAFF. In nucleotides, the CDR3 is TGTGCCAGCAGCGGATGGACAGGCATGAACACTGAAGCTTTCTTT.

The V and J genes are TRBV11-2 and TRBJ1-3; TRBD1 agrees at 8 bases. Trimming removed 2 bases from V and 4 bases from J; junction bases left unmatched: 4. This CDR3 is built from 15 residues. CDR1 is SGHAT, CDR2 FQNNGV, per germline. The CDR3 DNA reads TGTGCCAGCAGCTTAAGACAGGGGTCAGGAAACACCATATATTTT. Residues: CASSLRQGSGNTIYF.

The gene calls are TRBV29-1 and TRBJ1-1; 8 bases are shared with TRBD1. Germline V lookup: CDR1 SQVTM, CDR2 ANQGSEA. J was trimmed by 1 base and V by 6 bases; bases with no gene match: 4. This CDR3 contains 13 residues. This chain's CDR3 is CSVPGTGNTEAFF. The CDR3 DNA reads TGCAGCGTGCCCGGGACAGGGAACACTGAAGCTTTCTTT. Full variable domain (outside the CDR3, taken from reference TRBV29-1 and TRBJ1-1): SAVISQKPSRDICQRGTSLTIQCQVDSQVTMMFWYRQQPGQSLTLIATANQGSEATYESGFVIDKFPISRPNLTFSTLTVSNMSPEDSSIYLCSVPGTGNTEAFFGQGTRLTVV.

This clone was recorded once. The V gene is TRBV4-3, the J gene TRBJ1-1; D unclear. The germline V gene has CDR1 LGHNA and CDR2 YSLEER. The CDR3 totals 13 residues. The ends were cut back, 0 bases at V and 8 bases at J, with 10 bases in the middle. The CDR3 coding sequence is TGCGCCAGCAGCCAAGAACTTGGCGGGGAAGCTTTCTTT. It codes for CASSQELGGEAFF.

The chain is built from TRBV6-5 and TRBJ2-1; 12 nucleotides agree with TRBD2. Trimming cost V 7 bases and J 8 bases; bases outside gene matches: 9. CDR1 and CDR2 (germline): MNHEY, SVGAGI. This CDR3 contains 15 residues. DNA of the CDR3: TGTGCCAGCACTCCTAGTCTAGCGGGGGGGTATGAGCAGTTCTTC. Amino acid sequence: CASTPSLAGGYEQFF.

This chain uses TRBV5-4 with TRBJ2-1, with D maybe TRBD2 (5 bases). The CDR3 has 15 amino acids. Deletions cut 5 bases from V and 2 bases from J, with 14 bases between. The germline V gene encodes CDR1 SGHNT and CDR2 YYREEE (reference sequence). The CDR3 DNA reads TGTGCCAGCAGTCCAAGGCAGCGGACCTACAATGAGCAGTTCTTC. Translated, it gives CASSPRQRTYNEQFF.

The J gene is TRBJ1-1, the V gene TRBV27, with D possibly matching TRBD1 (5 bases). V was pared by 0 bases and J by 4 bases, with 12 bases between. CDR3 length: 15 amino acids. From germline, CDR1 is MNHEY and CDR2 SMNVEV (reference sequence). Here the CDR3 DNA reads TGTGCCAGCAGTTTATCTGGGGGGGTCGGCACTGAAGCTTTCTTT. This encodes CASSLSGGVGTEAFF.

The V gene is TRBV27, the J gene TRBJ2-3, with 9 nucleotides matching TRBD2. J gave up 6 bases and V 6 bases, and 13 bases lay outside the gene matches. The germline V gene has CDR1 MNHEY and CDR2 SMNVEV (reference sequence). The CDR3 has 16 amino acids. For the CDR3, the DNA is TGTGCCAGCAGGCTATCTCCAGCGGGAGGCTCCGATACGCAGTATTTT. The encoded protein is CASRLSPAGGSDTQYF.

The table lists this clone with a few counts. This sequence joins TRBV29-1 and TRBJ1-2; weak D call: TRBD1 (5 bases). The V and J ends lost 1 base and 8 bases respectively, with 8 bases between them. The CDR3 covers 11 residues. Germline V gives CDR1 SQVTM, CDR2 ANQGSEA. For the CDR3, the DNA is TGCAGCGTTGAAGGGGGGGACGGCTACACCTTC. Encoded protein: CSVEGGDGYTF.

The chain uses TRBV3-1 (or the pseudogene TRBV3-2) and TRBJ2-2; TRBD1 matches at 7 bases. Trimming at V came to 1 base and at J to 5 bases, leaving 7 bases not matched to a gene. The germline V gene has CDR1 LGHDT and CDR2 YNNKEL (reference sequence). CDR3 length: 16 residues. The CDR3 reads CASSQVLTGRTGELFF. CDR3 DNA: TGTGCCAGCAGCCAAGTTTTGACAGGGCGAACCGGGGAGCTGTTTTTT.

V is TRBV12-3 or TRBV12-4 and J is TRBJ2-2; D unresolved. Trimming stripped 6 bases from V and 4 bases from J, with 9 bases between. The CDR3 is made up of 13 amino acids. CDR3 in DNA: TGTGCCAGCAGAATCGGTGGCACCGGGGAGCTGTTTTTT. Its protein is CASRIGGTGELFF.

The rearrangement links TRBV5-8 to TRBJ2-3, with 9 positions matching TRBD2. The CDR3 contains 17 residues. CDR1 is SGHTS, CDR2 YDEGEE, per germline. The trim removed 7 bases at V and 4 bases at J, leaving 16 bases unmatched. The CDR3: CASPPPRVAGAPDTQYF. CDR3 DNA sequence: TGTGCCAGCCCTCCCCCGAGGGTAGCGGGAGCCCCAGATACGCAGTATTTT.

Here the CDR3 reads CASSPGGAGLSGANVLTF. The CDR3 bases are TGTGCCAGCAGTCCCGGGGGGGCTGGTCTATCTGGGGCCAACGTCCTGACTTTC. The chain is built from TRBV7-3 and TRBJ2-6, with TRBD2 matching over 8 bases. CDR3 length equals 18 residues. Germline V gene sequence: CDR1 SGHTA, CDR2 FQGTGA. V lost 6 bases, J lost 1 base, and 11 bases stayed unmatched.

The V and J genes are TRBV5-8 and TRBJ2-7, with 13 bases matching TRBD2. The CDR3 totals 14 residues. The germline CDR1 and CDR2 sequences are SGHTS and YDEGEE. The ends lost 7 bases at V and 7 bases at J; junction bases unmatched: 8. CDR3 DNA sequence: TGTGCCAGCGATGGACTAGCGGGAGTAGGGGAGCAGTACTTC. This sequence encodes CASDGLAGVGEQYF.

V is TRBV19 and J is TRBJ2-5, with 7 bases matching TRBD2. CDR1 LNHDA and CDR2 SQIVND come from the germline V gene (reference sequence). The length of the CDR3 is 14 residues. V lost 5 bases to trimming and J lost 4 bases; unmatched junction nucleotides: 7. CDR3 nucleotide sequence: TGTGCCAGTAGTCTCGGGGGGAGGGTAGAGACCCAGTACTTC. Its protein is CASSLGGRVETQYF.

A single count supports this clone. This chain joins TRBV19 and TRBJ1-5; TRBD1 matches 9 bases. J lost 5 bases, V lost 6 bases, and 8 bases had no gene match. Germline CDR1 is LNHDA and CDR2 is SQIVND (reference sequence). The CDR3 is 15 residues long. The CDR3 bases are TGTGCCAGTAGCATCACAGGGGGCACTTATCAGCCCCAGCATTTT. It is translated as CASSITGGTYQPQHF.

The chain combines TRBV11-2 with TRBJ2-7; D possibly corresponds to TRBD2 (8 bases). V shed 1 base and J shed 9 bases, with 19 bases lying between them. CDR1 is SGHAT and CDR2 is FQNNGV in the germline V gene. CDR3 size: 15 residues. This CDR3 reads CASSLVAGQPTGQYF. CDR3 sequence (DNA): TGTGCCAGCAGCTTAGTAGCGGGACAGCCTACGGGGCAGTACTTC.

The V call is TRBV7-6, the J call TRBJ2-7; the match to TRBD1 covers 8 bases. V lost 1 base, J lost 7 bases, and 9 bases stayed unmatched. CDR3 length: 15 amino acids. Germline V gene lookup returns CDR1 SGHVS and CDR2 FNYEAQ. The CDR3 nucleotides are TGTGCCAGCAGCTTAGAAGGCAGGGGGCGCGGGGAGCAGTACTTC. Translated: CASSLEGRGRGEQYF.